This T cell receptor beta chain was identified during a study of shared clonotypes between healthy human individuals. Overall study context: There were three CD4 naive, three CD4 memory, two CD8 naive and one CD8 memory plates per donor. Study results and limitations: Naive CD4 clonotypes were shared across a handful of donors at 4.5% to 6%.

Naive CD8 cells comprised CD45RO-negative, CCR7-positively selected cells, excluding terminally differentiated effector memory CD45RA+ cells. None of the donors, who were healthy HIV-negative adults, had recently had acute infections or vaccinations. The protocol was immunoSEQ multiplex PCR, while the TCRdb copy is restricted to in-frame clones and leaves out a portion. There are under 1 million clones in the sample; 90% to 98% occur only once, and roughly 0.23% lies in the top ten. As to this clone: As yet, its antigen is unknown.

This receptor was taken from a man aged 30-40 years in good health. The specimen was naive CD8+ T cells sorted from blood.

The CDR3 DNA follows: TGTGCCAGCATCCCAACTAGCGGGAGGGCCAATGAGCAGTTCTTC. The encoded protein is CASIPTSGRANEQFF. This chain uses TRBV7-9 with TRBJ2-1; TRBD2 matches at 13 bases. The V segment lost 7 bases and the J segment 6 bases; nucleotides outside the gene matches: 6. The CDR3 has 15 amino acids. CDR1 SEHNR and CDR2 FQNEAQ come from the germline V gene (reference sequence). Drawing the rest from reference TRBV7-9 and TRBJ2-1, the complete variable domain is DTGVSQNPRHKITKRGQNVTFRCDPISEHNRLYWYRQTLGQGPEFLTYFQNEAQLEKSRLLSDRFSAERPKGSFSTLEIQRTEQGDSAMYLCASIPTSGRANEQFFGPGTRLTVL.